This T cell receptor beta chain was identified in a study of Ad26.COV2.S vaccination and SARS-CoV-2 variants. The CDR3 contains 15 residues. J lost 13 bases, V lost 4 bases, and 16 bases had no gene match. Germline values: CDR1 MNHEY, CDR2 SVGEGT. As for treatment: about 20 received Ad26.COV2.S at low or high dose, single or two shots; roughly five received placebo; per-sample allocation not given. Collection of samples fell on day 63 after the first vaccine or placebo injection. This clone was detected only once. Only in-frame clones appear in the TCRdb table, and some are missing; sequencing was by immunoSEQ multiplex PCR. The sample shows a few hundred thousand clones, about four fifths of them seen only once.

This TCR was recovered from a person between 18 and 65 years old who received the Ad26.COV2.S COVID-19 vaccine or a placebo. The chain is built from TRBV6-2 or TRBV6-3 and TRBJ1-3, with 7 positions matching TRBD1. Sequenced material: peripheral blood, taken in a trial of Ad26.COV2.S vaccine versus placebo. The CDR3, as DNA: TGTGCCAGCAGTTGCGACAGGGACGCGCCTGACCATATATATTTT. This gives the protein CASSCDRDAPDHIYF.